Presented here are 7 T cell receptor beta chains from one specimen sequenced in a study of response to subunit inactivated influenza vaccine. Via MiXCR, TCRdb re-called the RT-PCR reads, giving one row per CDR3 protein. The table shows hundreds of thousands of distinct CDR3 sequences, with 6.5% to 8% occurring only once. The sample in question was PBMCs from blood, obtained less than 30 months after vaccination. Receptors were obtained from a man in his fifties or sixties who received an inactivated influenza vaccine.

The CDR3 DNA reads TGTGCCAGCAGTTACTCGGGGGGGCGCGGGTCACCCCTCCACTTT. Protein sequence: CASSYSGGRGSPLHF. The V and J genes are TRBV6-5 and TRBJ1-6; tentative D call: TRBD1 (6 bases). Trimming took off 0 bases at V and 10 bases at J, with 13 bases between the two ends. Germline CDR1 MNHEY, CDR2 SVGAGI. This CDR3 region has 15 residues.

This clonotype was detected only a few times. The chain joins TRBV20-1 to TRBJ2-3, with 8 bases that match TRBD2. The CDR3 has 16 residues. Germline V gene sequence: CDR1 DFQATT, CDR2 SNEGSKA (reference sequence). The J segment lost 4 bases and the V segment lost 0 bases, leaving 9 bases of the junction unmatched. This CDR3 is CSARDPLAGASDTQYF. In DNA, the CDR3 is TGCAGTGCTAGAGATCCCCTAGCGGGCGCTTCAGATACGCAGTATTTT.

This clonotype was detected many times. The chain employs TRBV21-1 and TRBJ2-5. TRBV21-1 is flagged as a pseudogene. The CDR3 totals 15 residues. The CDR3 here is CASSKVVGWQETQYF. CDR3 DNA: TGTGCCAGCAGCAAAGTTGTGGGGTGGCAAGAGACCCAGTACTTC.

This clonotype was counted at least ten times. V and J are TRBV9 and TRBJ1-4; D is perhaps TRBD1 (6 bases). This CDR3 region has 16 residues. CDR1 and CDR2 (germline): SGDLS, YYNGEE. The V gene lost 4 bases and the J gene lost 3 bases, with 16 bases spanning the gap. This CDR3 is CASSPRGTTANEKLFF. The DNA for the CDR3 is TGTGCCAGCAGCCCCCGAGGGACAACAGCTAATGAAAAACTGTTTTTT.

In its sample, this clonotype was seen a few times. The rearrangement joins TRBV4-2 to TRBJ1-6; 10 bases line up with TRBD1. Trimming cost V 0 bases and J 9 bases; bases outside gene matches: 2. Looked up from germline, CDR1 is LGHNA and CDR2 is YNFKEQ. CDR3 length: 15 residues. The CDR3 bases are TGTGCCAGCAGCCAAGAGGGACAGGGGCTTTCACCCCTCCACTTT. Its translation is CASSQEGQGLSPLHF.

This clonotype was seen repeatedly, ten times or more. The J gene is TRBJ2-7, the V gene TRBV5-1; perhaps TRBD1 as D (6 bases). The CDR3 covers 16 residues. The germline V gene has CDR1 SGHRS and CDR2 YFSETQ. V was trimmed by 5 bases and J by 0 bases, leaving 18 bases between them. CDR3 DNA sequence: TGCGCCAGCAGAACCTCCGGGACAATTAGCTCCTACGAGCAGTACTTC. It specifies CASRTSGTISSYEQYF.

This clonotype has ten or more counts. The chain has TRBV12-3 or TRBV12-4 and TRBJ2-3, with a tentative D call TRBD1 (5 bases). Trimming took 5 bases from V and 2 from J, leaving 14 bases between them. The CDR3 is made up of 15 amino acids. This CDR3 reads CASSPGSGITDTQYF. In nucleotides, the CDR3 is TGTGCCAGCAGTCCGGGTTCAGGGATCACAGATACGCAGTATTTT.